This entry lists 16 T cell receptor beta chains sequenced from one sample in a study of regulatory T cells in long-lasting Graves disease. As for time point: newly diagnosed GD, antithyroid drugs for less than 3 months. Making the TCR library involved RNA that had been extracted from PBMCs. Sequencing libraries for TCR beta were prepared with iRepertoire HTBI primers and Arm-PCR of CDR3 regions. MiXCR was run by TCRdb on the multiplex PCR reads, yielding one entry per CDR3 protein. The data contain over 500,000 distinct CDR3 sequences, 15% to 20% of them seen just once; the ten biggest clones take up under 20%. The sample also formed part of further work on T cells in Graves' hyperthyroidism and ophthalmopathy.

Sequenced material: peripheral blood mononuclear cells (PBMCs), taken at new diagnosis, from a patient treated with antithyroid drugs. These receptors came from a woman aged 25 to 45 with Graves disease.

Ten or more counts support this clonotype. This chain joins TRBV7-3 and TRBJ1-1; TRBD1 agrees at 10 bases. The CDR3 runs to 13 residues. V dropped 5 bases and J dropped 5; count of bases not matched to a gene: 2. Germline CDR1 reads SGHTA; CDR2 reads FQGTGA. The CDR3 sequence is CASSRQGATEAFF. The CDR3 DNA reads TGTGCCAGCAGCCGACAGGGGGCTACTGAAGCTTTCTTT.

This clonotype showed up many times. The junction does not match germline at one end; this may be a read error. The chain couples TRBV7-9 to TRBJ1-1, with 7 bases that match TRBD1. This CDR3 is 13 amino acids long. From germline, CDR1 is SEHNR and CDR2 FQNEAQ (reference sequence). CDR3 residues: CASSPGTATEAFF. The CDR3 nucleotides read TGTGCTAGCAGCCCGGGGACAGCCACTGAAGCTTTCTTT.

The chain couples TRBV20-1 to TRBJ2-7; possibly TRBD1 for D (5 bases). The CDR3 totals 12 residues. The germline gives CDR1 DFQATT, CDR2 SNEGSKA (reference sequence). Trimming removed 3 bases from V and 6 bases from J, with 12 bases in between. This CDR3 is CSARDTKTEQYF. The CDR3 DNA reads TGCAGTGCTAGGGACACCAAGACCGAGCAGTACTTC.

As regards this clonotype: A much larger clone differs from this one at a single base, so this may be a read error. The J gene is TRBJ1-1, the V gene TRBV29-1; no reliable D call. The CDR3 is made up of 12 amino acids. CDR1 and CDR2 (germline): SQVTM, ANQGSEA. V lost 7 bases to trimming and J lost 2 bases, with 11 bases between them. The CDR3 nucleotides read TGCAGCGCTGCGGGGTTCAACACTGAAGCTTTCTTT. It encodes CSAAGFNTEAFF.

This clonotype was counted at least ten times. The chain is built from TRBV15 and TRBJ1-5; D is possibly TRBD1 (6 bases). Germline V lookup: CDR1 LNHNV, CDR2 YYDKDF (reference sequence). Trimming took 0 bases from V and 3 from J, leaving 12 bases between them. The CDR3 runs 16 residues. The CDR3 DNA sequence: TGTGCCACCAGCAGAGATGGCAGGGGATACAATCAGCCCCAGCATTTT. Protein sequence: CATSRDGRGYNQPQHF.

This clonotype has just a few counts. This chain's CDR3 is CASSSQLRDTQYF. DNA for the CDR3: TGTGCCAGCAGCTCTCAACTTAGAGATACGCAGTATTTT. The chain links TRBV11-2 to TRBJ2-3; D uncertain. V dropped 4 bases and J dropped 5 bases, with 10 bases sitting between them. The germline gives CDR1 SGHAT, CDR2 FQNNGV. CDR3 size: 13 residues.

This clonotype was counted ten times or more. This chain joins TRBV2 and TRBJ1-1; 9 bases match TRBD1. The CDR3 spans 15 residues. Unmatched junction bases numbered 3, after V lost 4 bases and J lost 0 bases. CDR1 is SNHLY, CDR2 FYNNEI, per germline. The CDR3 reads CASSAHRGLNTEAFF. The CDR3 DNA reads as TGTGCCAGCAGTGCTCACAGGGGGCTGAACACTGAAGCTTTCTTT.

This clonotype came up many times. The gene calls are TRBV20-1 and TRBJ2-7; 9 bases match TRBD2. Looked up from germline, CDR1 is DFQATT and CDR2 is SNEGSKA (reference sequence). CDR3 length equals 15 residues. The J segment lost 3 bases and the V segment lost 3 bases, leaving 9 bases of the junction unmatched. CDR3 sequence: CSARAAGGSLYEQYF. The CDR3 DNA reads TGCAGTGCTAGGGCAGCGGGAGGATCCCTCTACGAGCAGTACTTC.

This clonotype was seen just once. The chain couples TRBV9 to TRBJ1-4; unclear D gene. Per the germline V gene, CDR1 is SGDLS and CDR2 is YYNGEE. V was clipped by 4 bases and J by 10 bases, with 17 bases between them. The CDR3 has 14 residues. The CDR3 region has the DNA TGTGCCAGCAGCCAACTGACCGGTAGTGGAAAACTGTTTTTT. Its protein product is CASSQLTGSGKLFF. Full variable domain (rest looked up from reference TRBV9 and TRBJ1-4): DSGVTQTPKHLITATGQRVTLRCSPRSGDLSVYWYQQSLDQGLQFLIQYYNGEERAKGNILERFSAQQFPDLHSELNLSSLELGDSALYFCASSQLTGSGKLFFGSGTQLSVL.

This clonotype turned up a few times. The chain links TRBV10-3 to TRBJ2-3; 9 nucleotides match TRBD1. With 5 bases clipped from V and 6 bases from J, the junction kept 3 bases outside the gene matches. The V gene's germline CDR1 is ENHRY and CDR2 SYGVKD. The CDR3 runs to 13 residues. The CDR3 bases are TGTGCCATCAGTCCCGGGACAGGGGATACGCAGTATTTT. As protein: CAISPGTGDTQYF.

The sample holds one count of this clonotype. The V and J genes are TRBV12-3 or TRBV12-4 and TRBJ1-2; TRBD1 matches 10 bases. The J segment lost 10 bases and the V segment lost 7 bases, leaving 12 bases of the junction unmatched. The CDR3 runs to 14 residues. The CDR3 nucleotides read TGTGCCAGCAACATTCTTGGGACAGGGGTCTTCTACACCTTC. Its protein product is CASNILGTGVFYTF.

V is TRBV6-1 and J is TRBJ2-3; D not resolved. Germline lookup yields CDR1 MNHNS and CDR2 SASEGT. The V end was cut by 11 bases, the J end by 2 bases, with 11 bases between. The CDR3 sequence is 12 residues long. The DNA of the CDR3 is TGTGCCTCAGCTCCACCCACAGATACGCAGTATTTT. Translation: CASAPPTDTQYF.

This clonotype has ten or more counts. The CDR3 nucleotides are TGTGCCAGCAGAGGACAGGGGGAGATGGGGCTTAATGAAAAACTGTTTTTT. This gives the protein CASRGQGEMGLNEKLFF. The genes are TRBV6-1 and TRBJ1-4; TRBD1 matches 10 bases. From germline, CDR1 is MNHNS and CDR2 SASEGT. The length of the CDR3 is 17 residues. V was pared by 6 bases and J by 4 bases, with 11 bases of the junction left unmatched.

Comment on this clonotype: A much larger clone differs by one base, so this may be a read error. V and J are TRBV12-3 or TRBV12-4 and TRBJ1-3; no clear D. The CDR3 consists of 15 residues. CDR3 sequence reads: CASSPPGKTGNTLYF. The CDR3 DNA sequence: TGTGCCAGCAGTCCTCCCGGGAAAACTGGAAACACCTTATATTTT.

Only a few counts were recorded for this clonotype. The rearrangement links TRBV6-1 to TRBJ2-2; TRBD2 agrees at 11 bases. The CDR3 contains 17 residues. Germline lookup yields CDR1 MNHNS and CDR2 SASEGT. V lost 5 bases and J lost 2; bases outside the gene matches: 7. CDR3 nucleotide sequence: TGTGCCAGCAGTATACCCGGGACTAGCGGAAACACCGGGGAGCTGTTTTTT. Amino acid sequence: CASSIPGTSGNTGELFF.

Concerning this clonotype: At one end, the junction sequence differs from germline, possibly due to a read error. The chain carries TRBV5-1 and TRBJ2-5; maybe TRBD1 (5 bases). The CDR3 sequence is 15 residues long. From germline, CDR1 is SGHRS and CDR2 YFSETQ. The CDR3, as DNA: TGCGCCGGCAGCTTGGCGGTCACAGGAGAAGAGACCCAGTACTTC. Amino acids: CAGSLAVTGEETQYF.